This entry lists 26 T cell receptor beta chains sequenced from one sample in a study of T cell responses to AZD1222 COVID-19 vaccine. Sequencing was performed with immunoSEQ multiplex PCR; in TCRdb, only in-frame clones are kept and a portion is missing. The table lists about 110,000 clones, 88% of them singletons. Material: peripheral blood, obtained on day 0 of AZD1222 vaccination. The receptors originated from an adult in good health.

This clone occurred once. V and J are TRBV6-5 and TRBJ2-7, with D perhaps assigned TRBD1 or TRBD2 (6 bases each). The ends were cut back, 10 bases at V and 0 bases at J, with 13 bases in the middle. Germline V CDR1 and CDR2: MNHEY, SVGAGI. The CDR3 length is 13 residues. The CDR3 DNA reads TGTGCCACAGAGGGGGGCAACTCCTACGAGCAGTACTTC. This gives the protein CATEGGNSYEQYF.

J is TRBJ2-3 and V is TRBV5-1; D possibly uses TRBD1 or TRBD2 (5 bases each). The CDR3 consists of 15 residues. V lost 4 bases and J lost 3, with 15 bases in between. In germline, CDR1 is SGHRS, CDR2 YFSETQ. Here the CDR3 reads CASSQQGTRTDTQYF. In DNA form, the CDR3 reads TGCGCCAGCAGCCAGCAGGGAACTAGAACAGATACGCAGTATTTT.

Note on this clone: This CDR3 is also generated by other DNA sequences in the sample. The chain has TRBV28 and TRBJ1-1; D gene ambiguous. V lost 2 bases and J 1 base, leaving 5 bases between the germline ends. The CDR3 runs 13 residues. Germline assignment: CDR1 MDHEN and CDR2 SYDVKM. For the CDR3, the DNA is TGTGCCAGCAGTTTAGCGGGGAACACTGAAGCTTTCTTT. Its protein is CASSLAGNTEAFF. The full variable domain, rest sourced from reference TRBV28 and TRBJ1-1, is DVKVTQSSRYLVKRTGEKVFLECVQDMDHENMFWYRQDPGLGLRLIYFSYDVKMKEKGDIPEGYSVSREKKERFSLILESASTNQTSMYLCASSLAGNTEAFFGQGTRLTVV.

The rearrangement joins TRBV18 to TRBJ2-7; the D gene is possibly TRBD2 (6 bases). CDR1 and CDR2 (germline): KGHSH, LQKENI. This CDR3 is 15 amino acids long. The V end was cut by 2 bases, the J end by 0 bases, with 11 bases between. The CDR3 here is CASSPMEGSSYEQYF. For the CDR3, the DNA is TGTGCCAGCTCACCAATGGAGGGCAGCTCCTACGAGCAGTACTTC.

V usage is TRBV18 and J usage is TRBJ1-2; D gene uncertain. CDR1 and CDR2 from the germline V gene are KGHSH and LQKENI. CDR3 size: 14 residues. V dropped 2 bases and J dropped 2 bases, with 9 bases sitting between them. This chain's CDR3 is CASSPNAENYGYTF. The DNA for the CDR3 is TGTGCCAGCTCACCAAATGCGGAAAACTATGGCTACACCTTC. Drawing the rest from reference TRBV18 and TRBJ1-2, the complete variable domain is NAGVMQNPRHLVRRRGQEARLRCSPMKGHSHVYWYRQLPEEGLKFMVYLQKENIIDESGMPKERFSAEFPKEGPSILRIQQVVRGDSAAYFCASSPNAENYGYTFGSGTRLTVV.

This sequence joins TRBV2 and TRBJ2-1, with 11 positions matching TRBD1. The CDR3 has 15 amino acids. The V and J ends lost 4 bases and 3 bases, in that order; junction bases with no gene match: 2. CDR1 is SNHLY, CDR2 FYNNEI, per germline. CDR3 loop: CASSGTGGDYNEQFF. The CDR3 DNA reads TGTGCCAGCAGTGGGACAGGGGGCGACTACAATGAGCAGTTCTTC.

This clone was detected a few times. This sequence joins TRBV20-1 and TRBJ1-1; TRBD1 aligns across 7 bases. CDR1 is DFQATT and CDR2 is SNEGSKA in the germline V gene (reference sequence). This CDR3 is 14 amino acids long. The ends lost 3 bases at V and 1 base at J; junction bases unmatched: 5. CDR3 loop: CSASRDSSNTEAFF. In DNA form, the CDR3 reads TGCAGTGCTAGTCGGGACAGTTCGAACACTGAAGCTTTCTTT.

The CDR3 loop reads CASSYSSGYNSGANVLTF. CDR3 coding DNA: TGTGCCAGCAGTTACTCGTCAGGTTACAACTCTGGGGCCAACGTCCTGACTTTC. The V gene is TRBV6-2 or TRBV6-3, the J gene TRBJ2-6; D gene uncertain. V lost 0 bases and J lost 0, with 12 bases in between. The CDR3 sequence is 18 residues long. The germline gives CDR1 MNHEY, CDR2 SVGEGT.

The CDR3 DNA reads TGTGCCAGCAGCCCTCGTGGAGGGGTTGAGACCCAGTACTTC. This gives the protein CASSPRGGVETQYF. The rearrangement links TRBV7-2 to TRBJ2-5; a possible D gene is TRBD2 (6 bases). The CDR3 consists of 14 residues. CDR1 is SGHTA and CDR2 is FQGNSA in the germline V gene. With 5 bases removed from V and 5 bases from J, the gap between germline ends came to 15 bases.

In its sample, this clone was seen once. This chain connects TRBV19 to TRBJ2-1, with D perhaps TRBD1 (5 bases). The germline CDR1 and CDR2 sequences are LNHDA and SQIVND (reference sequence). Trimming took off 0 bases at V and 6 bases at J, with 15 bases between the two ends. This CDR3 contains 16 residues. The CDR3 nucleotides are TGTGCCAGTAGTATAGATGGAAGTTACAGGAGCAATGAGCAGTTCTTC. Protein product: CASSIDGSYRSNEQFF.

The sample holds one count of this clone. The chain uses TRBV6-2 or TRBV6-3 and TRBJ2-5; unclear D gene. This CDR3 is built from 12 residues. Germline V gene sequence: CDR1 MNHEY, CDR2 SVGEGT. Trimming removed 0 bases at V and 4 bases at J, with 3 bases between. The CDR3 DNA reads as TGTGCCAGCAGTTACTCGAGAGAGACCCAGTACTTC. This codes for CASSYSRETQYF.

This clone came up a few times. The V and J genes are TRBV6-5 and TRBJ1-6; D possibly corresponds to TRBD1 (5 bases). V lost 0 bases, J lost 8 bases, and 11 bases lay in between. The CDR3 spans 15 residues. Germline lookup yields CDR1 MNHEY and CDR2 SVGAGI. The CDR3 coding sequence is TGTGCCAGCAGTTACTCCCCCGAAGGGGATTCACCCCTCCACTTT. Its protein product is CASSYSPEGDSPLHF.

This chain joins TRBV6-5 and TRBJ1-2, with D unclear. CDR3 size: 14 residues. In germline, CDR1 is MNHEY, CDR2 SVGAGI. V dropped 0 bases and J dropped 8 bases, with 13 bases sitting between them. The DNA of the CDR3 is TGTGCCAGCAGTTACTCCGGGGAATTATACGGCTACACCTTC. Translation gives CASSYSGELYGYTF.

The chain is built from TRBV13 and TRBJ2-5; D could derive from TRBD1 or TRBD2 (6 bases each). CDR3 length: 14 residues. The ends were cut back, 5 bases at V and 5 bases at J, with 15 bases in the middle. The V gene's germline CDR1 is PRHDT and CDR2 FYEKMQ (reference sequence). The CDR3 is CASSQIRGQETQYF. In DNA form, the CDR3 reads TGTGCCAGCAGCCAAATTCGGGGGCAGGAGACCCAGTACTTC.

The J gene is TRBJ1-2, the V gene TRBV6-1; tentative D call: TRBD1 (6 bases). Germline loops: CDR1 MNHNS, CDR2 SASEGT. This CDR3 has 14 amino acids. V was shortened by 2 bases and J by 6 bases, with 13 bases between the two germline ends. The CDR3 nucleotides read TGTGCCAGCAGTGAAAGGGGGGGCATGGATGGCTACACCTTC. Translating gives CASSERGGMDGYTF.

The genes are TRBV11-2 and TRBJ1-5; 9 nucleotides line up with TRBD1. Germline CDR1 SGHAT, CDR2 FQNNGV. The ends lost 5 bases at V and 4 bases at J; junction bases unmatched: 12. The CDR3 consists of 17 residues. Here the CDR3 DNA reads TGTGCCAGCAGCCCCTCAACCGGGACAGGGAAAAATCAGCCCCAGCATTTT. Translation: CASSPSTGTGKNQPQHF.

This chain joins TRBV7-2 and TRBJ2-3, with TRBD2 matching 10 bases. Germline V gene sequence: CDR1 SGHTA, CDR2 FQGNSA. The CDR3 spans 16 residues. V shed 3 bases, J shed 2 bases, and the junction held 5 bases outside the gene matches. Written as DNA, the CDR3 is TGTGCCAGCAGCTTCCTAGCGGGGGCCTACACAGATACGCAGTATTTT. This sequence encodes CASSFLAGAYTDTQYF.

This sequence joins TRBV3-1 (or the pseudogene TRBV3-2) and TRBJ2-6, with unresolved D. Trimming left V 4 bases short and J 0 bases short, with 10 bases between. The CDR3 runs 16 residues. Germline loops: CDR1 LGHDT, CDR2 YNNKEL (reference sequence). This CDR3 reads CASSRNPNSGANVLTF. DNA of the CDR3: TGTGCCAGCAGCCGGAATCCCAACTCTGGGGCCAACGTCCTGACTTTC.

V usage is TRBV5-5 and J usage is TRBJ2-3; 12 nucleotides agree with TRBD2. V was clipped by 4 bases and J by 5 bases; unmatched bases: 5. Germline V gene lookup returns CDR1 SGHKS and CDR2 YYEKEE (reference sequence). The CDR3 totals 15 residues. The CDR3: CASSRQTSGGDTQYF. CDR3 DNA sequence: TGTGCCAGCAGCCGGCAGACTAGCGGGGGAGATACGCAGTATTTT.

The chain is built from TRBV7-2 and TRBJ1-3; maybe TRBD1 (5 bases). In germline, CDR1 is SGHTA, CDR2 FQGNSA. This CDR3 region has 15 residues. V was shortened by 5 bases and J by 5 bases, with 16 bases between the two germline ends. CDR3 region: CASSPNPGGRNTIYF. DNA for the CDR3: TGTGCCAGCAGCCCTAACCCCGGGGGAAGAAACACCATATATTTT.

For the CDR3, the DNA is TGTGCCAGCAGCTCAATATCGGCTGAAGCTTTCTTT. It yields the protein CASSSISAEAFF. The rearrangement joins TRBV7-6 to TRBJ1-1, with D uncertain. Trimming stripped 4 bases from V and 6 bases from J, with 9 bases between. This CDR3 contains 12 residues. Germline V gives CDR1 SGHVS, CDR2 FNYEAQ.

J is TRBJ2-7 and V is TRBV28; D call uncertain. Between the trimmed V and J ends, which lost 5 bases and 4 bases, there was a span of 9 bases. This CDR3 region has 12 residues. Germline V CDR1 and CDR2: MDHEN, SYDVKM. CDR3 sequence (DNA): TGTGCCAGCAGTGCGACACTTTACGAGCAGTACTTC. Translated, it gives CASSATLYEQYF.

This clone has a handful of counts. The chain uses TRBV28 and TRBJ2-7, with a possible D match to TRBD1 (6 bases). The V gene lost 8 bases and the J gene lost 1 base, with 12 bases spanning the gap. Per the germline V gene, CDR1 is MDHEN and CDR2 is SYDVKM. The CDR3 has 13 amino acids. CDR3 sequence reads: CASWDTESYEQYF. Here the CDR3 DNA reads TGTGCCAGCTGGGACACTGAGTCCTACGAGCAGTACTTC. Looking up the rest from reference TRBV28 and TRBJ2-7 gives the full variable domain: DVKVTQSSRYLVKRTGEKVFLECVQDMDHENMFWYRQDPGLGLRLIYFSYDVKMKEKGDIPEGYSVSREKKERFSLILESASTNQTSMYLCASWDTESYEQYFGPGTRLTVT.

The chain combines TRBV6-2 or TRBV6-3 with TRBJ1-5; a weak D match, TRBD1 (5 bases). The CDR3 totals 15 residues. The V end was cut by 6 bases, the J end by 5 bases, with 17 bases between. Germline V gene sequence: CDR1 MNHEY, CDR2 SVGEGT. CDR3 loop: CASSTTGGADQPQHF. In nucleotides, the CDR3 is TGTGCCAGCAGCACTACGGGGGGAGCGGATCAGCCCCAGCATTTT.

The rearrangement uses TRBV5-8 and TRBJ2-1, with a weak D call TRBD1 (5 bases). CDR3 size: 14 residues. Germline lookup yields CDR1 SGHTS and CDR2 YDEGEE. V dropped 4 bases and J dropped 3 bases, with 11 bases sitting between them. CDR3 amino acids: CASSGAANYNEQFF. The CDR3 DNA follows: TGTGCCAGCAGCGGGGCGGCTAACTACAATGAGCAGTTCTTC.

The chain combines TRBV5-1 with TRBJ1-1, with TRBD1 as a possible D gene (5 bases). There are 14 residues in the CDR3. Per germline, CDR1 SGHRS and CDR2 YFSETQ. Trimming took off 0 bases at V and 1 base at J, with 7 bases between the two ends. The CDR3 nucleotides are TGCGCCAGCAGCTTGGACGGGGCGAACACTGAAGCTTTCTTT. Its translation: CASSLDGANTEAFF.